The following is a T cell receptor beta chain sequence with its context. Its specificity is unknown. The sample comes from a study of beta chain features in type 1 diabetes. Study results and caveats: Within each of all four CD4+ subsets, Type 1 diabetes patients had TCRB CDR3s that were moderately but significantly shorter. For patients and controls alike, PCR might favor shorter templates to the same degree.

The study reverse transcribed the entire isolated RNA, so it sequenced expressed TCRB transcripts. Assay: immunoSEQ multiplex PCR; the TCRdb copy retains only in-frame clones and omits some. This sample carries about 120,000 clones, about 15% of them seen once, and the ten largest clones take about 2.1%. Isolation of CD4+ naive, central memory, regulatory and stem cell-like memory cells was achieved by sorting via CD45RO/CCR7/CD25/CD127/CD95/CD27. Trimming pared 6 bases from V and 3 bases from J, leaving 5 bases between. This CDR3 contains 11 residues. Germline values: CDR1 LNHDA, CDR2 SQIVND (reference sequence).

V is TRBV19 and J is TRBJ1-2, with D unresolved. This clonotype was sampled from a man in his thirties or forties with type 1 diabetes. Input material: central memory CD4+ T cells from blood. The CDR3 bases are TGTGCCAGTAGGCAGGACTATGGCTACACCTTC. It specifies CASRQDYGYTF. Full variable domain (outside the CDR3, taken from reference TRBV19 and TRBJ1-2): DGGITQSPKYLFRKEGQNVTLSCEQNLNHDAMYWYRQDPGQGLRLIYYSQIVNDFQKGDIAEGYSVSREKKESFPLTVTSAQKNPTAFYLCASRQDYGYTFGSGTRLTVV.